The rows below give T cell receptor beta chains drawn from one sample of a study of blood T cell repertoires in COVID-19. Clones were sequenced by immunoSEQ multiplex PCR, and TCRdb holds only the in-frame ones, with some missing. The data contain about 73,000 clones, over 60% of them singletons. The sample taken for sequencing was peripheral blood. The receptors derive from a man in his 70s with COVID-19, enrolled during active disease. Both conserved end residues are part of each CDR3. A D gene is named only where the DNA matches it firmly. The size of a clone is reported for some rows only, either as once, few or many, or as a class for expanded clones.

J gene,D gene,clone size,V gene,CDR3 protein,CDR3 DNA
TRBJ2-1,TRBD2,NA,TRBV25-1,CASSEGVSGRAIYNEQFF,TGTGCCAGCAGTGAAGGGGTTAGCGGGAGGGCTATCTACAATGAGCAGTTCTTC
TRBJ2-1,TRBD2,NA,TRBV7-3,CASSLRTSGTGEQFF,TGTGCCAGCAGCTTACGGACTAGCGGGACGGGTGAGCAGTTCTTC
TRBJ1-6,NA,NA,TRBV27,CASSSAAGVKNSPLHF,TGTGCCAGCAGTTCAGCTGCAGGGGTTAAAAATTCACCCCTCCACTTT
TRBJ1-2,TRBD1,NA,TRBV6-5,CASSRAGGGYTF,TGTGCCAGCAGTCGAGCAGGGGGTGGCTACACCTTC
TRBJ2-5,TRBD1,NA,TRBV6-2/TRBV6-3,CASSYGTGQETQYF,TGTGCCAGCAGTTACGGGACAGGTCAAGAGACCCAGTACTTC
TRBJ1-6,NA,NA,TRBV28,CATHFGDNNSPLHF,TGTGCCACTCATTTTGGGGACAACAATTCACCCCTCCACTTT
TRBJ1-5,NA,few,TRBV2,CASSEDRPTELPQHF,TGTGCCAGCAGTGAAGACAGGCCTACCGAACTGCCCCAGCATTTT
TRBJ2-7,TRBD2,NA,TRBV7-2,CASSLGLASNYEQYF,TGTGCCAGCAGCTTAGGACTAGCGTCTAACTACGAGCAGTACTTC
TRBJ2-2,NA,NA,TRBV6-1,CASSEARSPGELFF,TGTGCCAGCAGTGAAGCTAGATCCCCCGGGGAGCTGTTTTTT
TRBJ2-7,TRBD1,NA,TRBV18,CASSPAFLGGYEQYF,TGTGCCAGCTCACCAGCGTTTTTAGGGGGCTATGAGCAGTACTTC
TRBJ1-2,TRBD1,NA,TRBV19,CASSMAGQGFYGYTF,TGTGCCAGTAGTATGGCGGGACAGGGATTCTATGGCTACACCTTC
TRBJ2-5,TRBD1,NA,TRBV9,CASSPPEPRSDREQETQYF,TGTGCCAGCAGCCCCCCGGAACCTCGTTCGGACAGGGAGCAAGAGACCCAGTACTTC
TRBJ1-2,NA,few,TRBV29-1,CSVFSDYGYTF,TGCAGCGTTTTCTCAGACTATGGCTACACCTTC
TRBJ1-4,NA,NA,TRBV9,CASSVGGNEKLFF,TGTGCCAGCAGCGTAGGAGGGAACGAAAAACTGTTTTTT
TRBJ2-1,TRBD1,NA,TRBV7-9,CASSNRDRGLHEQFF,TGTGCCAGCAGTAACCGGGACAGGGGCCTCCATGAGCAGTTCTTC
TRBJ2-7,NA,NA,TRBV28,CASRRGGYEQYF,TGTGCCAGCAGGAGGGGGGGGTACGAGCAGTACTTC
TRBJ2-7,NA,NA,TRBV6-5,CASFAASYEQYF,TGTGCCAGCTTTGCGGCATCCTACGAGCAGTACTTC
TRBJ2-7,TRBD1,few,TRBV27,CASQPGQGAYEQYF,TGTGCCAGTCAACCGGGACAGGGGGCCTACGAGCAGTACTTC
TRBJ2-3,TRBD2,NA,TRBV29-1,CSVEASGNTDTQYF,TGCAGCGTTGAAGCTAGCGGGAACACAGATACGCAGTATTTT
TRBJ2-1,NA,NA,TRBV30,CAWSVLGHYNNEQFF,TGTGCCTGGAGTGTACTAGGCCACTACAACAATGAGCAGTTCTTC
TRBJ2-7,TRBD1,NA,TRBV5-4,CASTLAGGPYEQYF,TGTGCCAGCACCCTGGCAGGGGGTCCCTACGAGCAGTACTTC
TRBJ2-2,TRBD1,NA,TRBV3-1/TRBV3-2,CASSQPGQANTGELFF,TGTGCCAGCAGCCAACCGGGACAGGCTAACACCGGGGAGCTGTTTTTT
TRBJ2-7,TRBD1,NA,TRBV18,CASSPTDRGRVEQYF,TGTGCCAGCTCACCCACGGACAGGGGGCGCGTCGAGCAGTACTTC
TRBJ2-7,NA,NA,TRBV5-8,CASRVVDEQYF,TGTGCCAGCAGAGTTGTAGACGAGCAGTACTTC
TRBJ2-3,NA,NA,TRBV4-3,CASSQDRLATDTQYF,TGCGCCAGCAGCCAAGATCGTCTAGCCACAGATACGCAGTATTTT
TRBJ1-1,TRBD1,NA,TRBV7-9,CASTQGTGQSEAFF,TGTGCCAGCACCCAAGGGACGGGACAGAGCGAAGCTTTCTTT
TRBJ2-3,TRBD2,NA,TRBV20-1,CSASSGLTSGSTDTQYF,TGCAGTGCTAGTAGCGGGTTGACTAGCGGGAGCACAGATACGCAGTATTTT
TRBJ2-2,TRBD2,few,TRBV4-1,CASSQDRLASGELFF,TGCGCCAGCAGCCAAGACCGACTAGCTTCCGGGGAGCTGTTTTTT
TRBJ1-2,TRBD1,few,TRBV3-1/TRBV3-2,CASSQEGQGGYTF,TGTGCCAGCAGCCAAGAGGGACAGGGTGGCTACACCTTC
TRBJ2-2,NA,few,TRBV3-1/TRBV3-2,CASSHLGELFF,TGTGCCAGCAGCCATCTCGGGGAGCTGTTTTTT
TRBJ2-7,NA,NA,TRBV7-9,CASSLAGLPLDEQYF,TGTGCCAGCAGCTTAGCTGGTCTACCCCTGGACGAGCAGTACTTC
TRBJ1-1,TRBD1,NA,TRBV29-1,CSVAQTGANTEAFF,TGCAGCGTTGCACAGACAGGGGCCAACACTGAAGCTTTCTTT
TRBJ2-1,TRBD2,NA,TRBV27,CASSPLASGRFSEQFF,TGTGCCAGCAGTCCCCTGGCTAGCGGGAGATTCAGTGAGCAGTTCTTC
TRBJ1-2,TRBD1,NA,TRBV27,CASSRYISGTGSYGYTF,TGTGCCAGCAGTCGATACATATCCGGGACAGGGTCTTATGGCTACACCTTC
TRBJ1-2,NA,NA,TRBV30,CAWSVAENGYTF,TGTGCCTGGAGTGTTGCGGAAAATGGCTACACCTTC
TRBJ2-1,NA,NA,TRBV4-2,CASSTQGDEQFF,TGTGCCAGCAGCACACAGGGCGATGAGCAGTTCTTC
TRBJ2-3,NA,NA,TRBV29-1,CSVGRVADTQYF,TGCAGCGTCGGCAGGGTGGCAGATACGCAGTATTTT
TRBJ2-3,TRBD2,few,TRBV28,CASSRASGSTDTQYF,TGTGCCAGCAGCCGGGCTAGCGGGAGCACAGATACGCAGTATTTT
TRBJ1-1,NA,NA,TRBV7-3,CASSLMTDTEAFF,TGTGCCAGCAGCTTAATGACAGACACTGAAGCTTTCTTT
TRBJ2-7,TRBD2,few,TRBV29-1,CSVLSGTVSYEQYF,TGCAGCGTTCTGAGCGGGACCGTCTCCTACGAGCAGTACTTC
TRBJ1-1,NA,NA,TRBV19,CASSRAGAGVATEAFF,TGTGCCAGTAGCAGAGCAGGGGCGGGGGTAGCCACTGAAGCTTTCTTT
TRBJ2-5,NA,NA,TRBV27,CASSTTGWPPSAAGVQETQYF,TGTGCCAGCAGTACTACCGGTTGGCCCCCCTCGGCAGCTGGTGTCCAAGAGACCCAGTACTTC
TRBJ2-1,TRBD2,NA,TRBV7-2,CASSAQGLASGNEQFF,TGTGCCAGCAGCGCCCAGGGACTAGCTTCGGGCAATGAGCAGTTCTTC
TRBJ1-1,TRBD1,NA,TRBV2,CASRQGATEAFF,TGTGCCAGCAGACAGGGGGCAACTGAAGCTTTCTTT
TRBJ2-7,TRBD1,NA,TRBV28,CASGWDRVAYEQYF,TGTGCCAGCGGATGGGACAGGGTGGCCTACGAGCAGTACTTC
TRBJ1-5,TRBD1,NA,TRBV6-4,CASSGDRNQPQHF,TGTGCCAGCAGTGGGGACAGGAATCAGCCCCAGCATTTT
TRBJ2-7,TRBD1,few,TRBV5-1,CASSTGTVSYEQYF,TGCGCCAGCAGCACCGGGACAGTGAGTTACGAGCAGTACTTC
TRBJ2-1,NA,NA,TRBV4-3,CASSQGSDFANYNEQFF,TGCGCCAGCAGCCAAGGGTCAGACTTTGCCAACTACAATGAGCAGTTCTTC
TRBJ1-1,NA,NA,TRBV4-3,CASSQDTGLTEAFF,TGCGCCAGCAGCCAAGATACAGGGTTAACTGAAGCTTTCTTT
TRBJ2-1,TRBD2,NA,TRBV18,CASSRGGSSYNEQFF,TGTGCCAGCTCACGGGGCGGGAGCTCCTACAATGAGCAGTTCTTC
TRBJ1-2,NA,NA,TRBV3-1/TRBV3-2,CASSQGPQITLYGYTF,TGTGCCAGCAGCCAAGGACCACAGATAACGCTCTATGGCTACACCTTC
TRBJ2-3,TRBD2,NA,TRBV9,CASSLSREAYTQYF,TGTGCCAGCAGCCTATCGCGGGAGGCATATACGCAGTATTTT
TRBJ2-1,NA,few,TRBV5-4,CASSEKKSNEQFF,TGTGCCAGCAGCGAGAAGAAGAGCAATGAGCAGTTCTTC
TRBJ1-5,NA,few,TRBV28,CASRGRDYNQPQHF,TGTGCCAGCAGGGGGAGGGACTACAATCAGCCCCAGCATTTT
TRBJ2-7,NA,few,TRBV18,CASSPPNTSPDEQYF,TGTGCCAGCTCACCCCCAAACACTAGTCCTGACGAGCAGTACTTC